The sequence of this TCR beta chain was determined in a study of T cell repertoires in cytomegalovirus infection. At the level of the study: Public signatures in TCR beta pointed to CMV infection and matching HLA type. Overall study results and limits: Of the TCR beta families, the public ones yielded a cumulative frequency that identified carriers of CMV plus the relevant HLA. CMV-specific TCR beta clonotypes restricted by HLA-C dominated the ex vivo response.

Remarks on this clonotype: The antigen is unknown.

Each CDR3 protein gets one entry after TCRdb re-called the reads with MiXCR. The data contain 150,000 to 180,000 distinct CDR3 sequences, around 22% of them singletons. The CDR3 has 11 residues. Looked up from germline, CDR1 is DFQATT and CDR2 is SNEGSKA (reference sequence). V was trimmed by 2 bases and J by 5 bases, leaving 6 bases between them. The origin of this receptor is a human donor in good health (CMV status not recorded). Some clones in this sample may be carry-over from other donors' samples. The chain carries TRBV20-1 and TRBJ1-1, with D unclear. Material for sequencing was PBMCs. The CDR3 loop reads CSARIYTEAFF. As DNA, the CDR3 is TGCAGTGCTAGAATTTATACTGAAGCTTTCTTT.